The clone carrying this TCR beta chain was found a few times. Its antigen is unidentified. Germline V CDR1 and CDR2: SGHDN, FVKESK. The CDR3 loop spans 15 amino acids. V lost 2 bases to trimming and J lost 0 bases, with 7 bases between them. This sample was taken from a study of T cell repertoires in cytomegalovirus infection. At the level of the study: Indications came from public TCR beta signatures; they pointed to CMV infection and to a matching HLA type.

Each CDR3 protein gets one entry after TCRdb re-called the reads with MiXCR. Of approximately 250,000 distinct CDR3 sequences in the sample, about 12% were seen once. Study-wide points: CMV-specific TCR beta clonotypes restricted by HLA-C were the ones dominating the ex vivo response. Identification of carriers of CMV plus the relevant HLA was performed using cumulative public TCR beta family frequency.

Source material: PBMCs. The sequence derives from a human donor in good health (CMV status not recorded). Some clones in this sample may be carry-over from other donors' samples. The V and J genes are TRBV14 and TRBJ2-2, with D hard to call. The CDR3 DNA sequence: TGTGCCAGCAGCCAAAGTTACCCGAACACCGGGGAGCTGTTTTTT. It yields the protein CASSQSYPNTGELFF.